These 11 T cell receptor beta chains share one sample of origin, sequenced in a study of blood T cell repertoires in COVID-19. Assay: immunoSEQ multiplex PCR; the TCRdb copy retains only in-frame clones and omits some. There are more than 200,000 clones in the sample; around 82% occur only once, and about 4% lies in the top ten. The material sequenced was PBMCs or T cells enriched from blood (not recorded which). Every receptor here comes from a man aged 25 to 40 with acute COVID-19.

The chain is built from TRBV6-1 and TRBJ1-5; a possible D gene is TRBD1 (5 bases). The V end was cut by 2 bases, the J end by 5 bases, with 16 bases between. This CDR3 spans 16 amino acids. The V gene's germline CDR1 is MNHNS and CDR2 SASEGT. In DNA, the CDR3 is TGTGCCAGCAGTGAAAGGGGCGGAGGGACTTATCAGCCCCAGCATTTT. Protein product: CASSERGGGTYQPQHF.

The J gene is TRBJ2-3, the V gene TRBV5-1; D call uncertain. Trimming took 4 bases from V and 6 from J, leaving 9 bases between them. Germline CDR1 SGHRS, CDR2 YFSETQ. This CDR3 has 12 residues. CDR3 sequence (DNA): TGCGCCAGCAGCACAGCCCAGGATACGCAGTATTTT. Protein: CASSTAQDTQYF.

The V gene is TRBV5-1, the J gene TRBJ1-3; D not resolved. The CDR3 contains 18 residues. Germline V lookup: CDR1 SGHRS, CDR2 YFSETQ. V lost 6 bases and J 0 bases, leaving 22 bases between the germline ends. The CDR3 here is CASTFGSVQFLSGNTIYF. CDR3 sequence (DNA): TGCGCCAGCACCTTTGGATCGGTACAGTTTCTCTCTGGAAACACCATATATTTT.

V gene TRBV25-1 combines with J gene TRBJ2-7; D remains unclear. This CDR3 comprises 15 residues. Between the trimmed V and J ends, which lost 3 bases and 0 bases, there was a span of 12 bases. The germline gives CDR1 MGHDK, CDR2 SYGVNS. In nucleotides, the CDR3 is TGTGCCAGCAGTGACCCTGGGCGAAGCTCCTACGAGCAGTACTTC. It is translated as CASSDPGRSSYEQYF.

The gene calls are TRBV28 and TRBJ1-1; D remains ambiguous. V lost 2 bases and J lost 0, with 7 bases in between. The germline CDR1 and CDR2 sequences are MDHEN and SYDVKM. This CDR3 has 14 amino acids. This chain's CDR3 is CASSLGGMNTEAFF. The CDR3 DNA follows: TGTGCCAGCAGTTTAGGCGGTATGAACACTGAAGCTTTCTTT.

The chain has TRBV5-1 and TRBJ2-1; 11 bases agree with TRBD2. V trimming: 5 bases; J trimming: 4 bases; junction bases outside the gene matches: 17. This CDR3 region has 19 residues. In germline, CDR1 is SGHRS, CDR2 YFSETQ. CDR3 in DNA: TGCGCCAGCAGACCCGCCCTCATGACCGGGACTAGCGGATACAATGAGCAGTTCTTC. Encoded protein: CASRPALMTGTSGYNEQFF.

V is TRBV10-3 and J is TRBJ2-7, with 10 positions matching TRBD1. Germline-derived CDR1 and CDR2 are ENHRY and SYGVKD. This CDR3 has 14 amino acids. V shed 6 bases and J 5 bases; nucleotides not matched to a gene: 7. The CDR3 DNA reads as TGTGCCATCAGCGTGGGACAGGGGTTCGACGAGCAGTACTTC. This translates into CAISVGQGFDEQYF.

The chain is built from TRBV6-4 and TRBJ1-1; a weak D match, TRBD1 (6 bases). CDR1 MRHNA and CDR2 SNTAGT come from the germline V gene. The CDR3 covers 13 residues. Trimming cost V 3 bases and J 10 bases, with 15 bases left between them. For the CDR3, the DNA is TGTGCCAGCAGTGAAGGATTGGGCAGGGGAGCTTTCTTT. As protein: CASSEGLGRGAFF.

V usage is TRBV3-1 (or the pseudogene TRBV3-2) and J usage is TRBJ1-1; a weak D match, TRBD1 (5 bases). The CDR3 runs 16 residues. The V end was cut by 2 bases, the J end by 2 bases, with 15 bases between. From germline, CDR1 is LGHDT and CDR2 YNNKEL (reference sequence). This CDR3 reads CASSQNRPGANTEAFF. In nucleotides, the CDR3 is TGTGCCAGCAGCCAAAACCGACCTGGGGCAAACACTGAAGCTTTCTTT.

This chain links TRBV3-1 (or the pseudogene TRBV3-2) with TRBJ2-2; D call uncertain. Germline V lookup: CDR1 LGHDT, CDR2 YNNKEL (reference sequence). The CDR3 loop spans 17 amino acids. Trimming took 1 base from V and 3 from J, leaving 15 bases between them. The CDR3 loop reads CASSQGVGQADTGELFF. CDR3 sequence (DNA): TGTGCCAGCAGCCAAGGGGTCGGTCAGGCTGACACCGGGGAGCTGTTTTTT.

The V call is TRBV6-5, the J call TRBJ1-1; possible D gene TRBD1, 6 bases. The V and J ends lost 4 bases and 1 base respectively, with 10 bases between them. The CDR3 contains 14 residues. Per the germline V gene, CDR1 is MNHEY and CDR2 is SVGAGI. DNA for the CDR3: TGTGCCAGCAGTTTACCGGGACAGAACACTGAAGCTTTCTTT. Protein: CASSLPGQNTEAFF.